This T cell receptor beta chain was found in a study of cytomegalovirus exposure and HLA in healthy donors. Study results and caveats: Among TCR sequences, most were rare, though some public TCRs appeared in many donors. V- and J-gene trimming of TCR beta was linked (in a later analysis) to a missense DCLRE1C variant. When the data were analyzed later, several of the most significant clusters appeared to be linked to common viral pathogens.

This clone was picked up one time. Its specificity is unknown. The primer mix had 60 Vbeta and 13 Jbeta primers. Sequencing was performed with immunoSEQ multiplex PCR; in TCRdb, only in-frame clones are kept and a portion is missing. The sample shows about 60,000 clones, 70% to 85% of them seen only once. The V and J ends lost 0 bases and 6 bases respectively, with 11 bases between them. In germline, CDR1 is SGHDT, CDR2 YYEEEE. This CDR3 is built from 14 residues. V is TRBV5-6 and J is TRBJ2-3; D perhaps matches TRBD1 (5 bases). The receptor's source is a woman in her twenties or thirties in good health and CMV-seronegative. Sequenced input: PBMCs. Here the CDR3 reads CASSLVSGIDTQYF. The CDR3, as DNA: TGTGCCAGCAGCTTGGTATCAGGGATTGATACGCAGTATTTT.